Shown below are 24 T cell receptor beta chains from a single sample sequenced in a study of blood T cell repertoires in COVID-19. Method: immunoSEQ multiplex PCR; TCRdb's copy keeps in-frame clones and lacks some. The top ten hold about 3% of the sample, which has around 170,000 clones, more than 80% seen once. The sequencing input was peripheral blood. These receptors were obtained from a man in his fifties or sixties with acute or convalescent COVID-19.

This chain links TRBV2 with TRBJ2-1; 10 positions match TRBD1. The CDR3 totals 16 residues. Germline V gives CDR1 SNHLY, CDR2 FYNNEI. Germline trimming cut 1 base from V and 4 bases from J; bases unmatched to any gene: 4. The CDR3 nucleotides are TGTGCCAGCAGTGAAGGGGGGACAGGGGTATACAATGAGCAGTTCTTC. Translated: CASSEGGTGVYNEQFF.

The chain has TRBV29-1 and TRBJ2-2, with D possibly matching TRBD1 (5 bases). V lost 2 bases to trimming and J lost 3 bases, with 16 bases between them. Germline loops: CDR1 SQVTM, CDR2 ANQGSEA. The CDR3 is 16 residues long. The CDR3 here is CSVERWQGTDTGELFF. CDR3 DNA sequence: TGCAGCGTTGAAAGGTGGCAGGGTACGGACACCGGGGAGCTGTTTTTT.

This rearrangement joins TRBV20-1 to TRBJ2-7; the D is unclear. The V end was cut by 1 base, the J end by 6 bases, with 7 bases between. This CDR3 has 11 amino acids. The germline V gene encodes CDR1 DFQATT and CDR2 SNEGSKA (reference sequence). In DNA, the CDR3 is TGCAGTGCTAGAGTCCTCGGCGAGCAGTACTTC. Its protein product is CSARVLGEQYF.

The V and J genes are TRBV24-1 and TRBJ2-3; 9 nucleotides align to TRBD1. The CDR3 extends over 15 amino acids. Germline V gene sequence: CDR1 KGHDR, CDR2 SFDVKD. V trimming: 5 bases; J trimming: 3 bases; junction bases outside the gene matches: 5. CDR3 sequence: CATSGGDRETDTQYF. DNA of the CDR3: TGTGCCACCAGTGGAGGGGACAGGGAGACAGATACGCAGTATTTT.

This clone came up once. The rearrangement uses TRBV15 and TRBJ1-5, with no clear D. Germline V lookup: CDR1 LNHNV, CDR2 YYDKDF (reference sequence). The V and J ends lost 4 bases and 7 bases respectively, with 17 bases between them. This CDR3 spans 15 amino acids. CDR3 DNA sequence: TGTGCCACCAGCACCGACACGTGGGTTGGCCAGCCCCAGCATTTT. Its translation: CATSTDTWVGQPQHF.

The rearrangement uses TRBV7-2 and TRBJ2-6, with D maybe TRBD2 (7 bases). Germline lookup yields CDR1 SGHTA and CDR2 FQGNSA. With 8 bases removed from V and 0 bases from J, the gap between germline ends came to 14 bases. The CDR3 runs to 16 residues. CDR3 residues: CASGGASSSGANVLTF. CDR3 sequence (DNA): TGTGCCAGCGGGGGGGCCTCTAGCTCTGGGGCCAACGTCCTGACTTTC.

In the case of this clone: One end of the junction varies from germline; a read error may be responsible. J is TRBJ1-2 and V is TRBV3-1 (or the pseudogene TRBV3-2), with D unresolved. The CDR3 contains 15 residues. The germline gives CDR1 LGHDT, CDR2 YNNKEL (reference sequence). The CDR3 coding sequence is TGTGCCAGCAGCCAAGGGCAGGTAGTTTCCTTTGGCTACACTTTC. The encoded protein is CASSQGQVVSFGYTF.

This clone was observed many times. The chain employs TRBV4-3 and TRBJ2-1; 9 bases match TRBD1. CDR3 length: 17 residues. Germline trimming cut 0 bases from V and 3 bases from J; bases unmatched to any gene: 6. Germline CDR1 reads LGHNA; CDR2 reads YSLEER. CDR3 residues: CASSQEIQGAFYNEQFF. The CDR3 nucleotides are TGCGCCAGCAGCCAAGAGATACAGGGGGCGTTCTACAATGAGCAGTTCTTC.

The rearrangement joins TRBV18 to TRBJ1-1; D is ambiguous. The CDR3 loop spans 12 amino acids. Germline values: CDR1 KGHSH, CDR2 LQKENI. Trimming took off 4 bases at V and 5 bases at J, with 8 bases between the two ends. CDR3 DNA: TGTGCCAGCTCACAAGTCGGGACTGAAGCTTTCTTT. It translates to CASSQVGTEAFF.

The chain couples TRBV7-9 to TRBJ1-4; a weak D match, TRBD1 (5 bases). From germline, CDR1 is SEHNR and CDR2 FQNEAQ (reference sequence). This CDR3 is 15 amino acids long. Trimming shortened V by 5 bases and J by 2 bases, and 12 bases separated the two germline ends. For the CDR3, the DNA is TGTGCCAGCAGCCCCGTCCGGGGGACTAATGAAAAACTGTTTTTT. This translates into CASSPVRGTNEKLFF. The entire variable domain, with the rest obtained from reference TRBV7-9 and TRBJ1-4, is as follows: DTGVSQNPRHKITKRGQNVTFRCDPISEHNRLYWYRQTLGQGPEFLTYFQNEAQLEKSRLLSDRFSAERPKGSFSTLEIQRTEQGDSAMYLCASSPVRGTNEKLFFGSGTQLSVL.

This chain uses TRBV30 with TRBJ2-7; D is possibly TRBD1 (6 bases). The CDR3 extends over 13 amino acids. Germline V gene sequence: CDR1 GTSNPN, CDR2 SVGIG (reference sequence). Trimming removed 6 bases from V and 2 bases from J, with 14 bases in between. CDR3 coding DNA: TGTGCCTGTCGACGGGACACAGCCTACGAGCAGTACTTC. It translates to CACRRDTAYEQYF.

The J gene is TRBJ2-7, the V gene TRBV10-2; possible D gene TRBD1, 6 bases. Germline V CDR1 and CDR2: WSHSY, SAAADI. V lost 8 bases to trimming and J lost 4 bases, with 21 bases between them. The CDR3 is 15 residues long. The DNA for the CDR3 is TGCGCCAGCCATCTGGGCCCCGGACAGATATACGAGCAGTACTTC. Amino acids: CASHLGPGQIYEQYF.

The rearrangement links TRBV12-3 or TRBV12-4 to TRBJ2-2; D gene unclear. The CDR3 length is 13 residues. Trimming left V 5 bases short and J 6 bases short, with 10 bases between. The CDR3 region is CASSPLVPGELFF. The CDR3 DNA reads TGTGCCAGCAGTCCGCTAGTCCCCGGGGAGCTGTTTTTT.

The J gene is TRBJ2-7, the V gene TRBV29-1; the D is unclear. CDR3 length: 13 amino acids. Trimming took off 7 bases at V and 2 bases at J, with 15 bases between the two ends. From germline, CDR1 is SQVTM and CDR2 ANQGSEA. The CDR3 DNA sequence: TGCAGCGCCGTCCCCCCAGAGGCCTACGAGCAGTACTTC. Protein sequence: CSAVPPEAYEQYF.

The chain is built from TRBV20-1 and TRBJ1-5; 7 nucleotides agree with TRBD1. CDR1 DFQATT and CDR2 SNEGSKA come from the germline V gene (reference sequence). J lost 5 bases, V lost 3 bases, and 7 bases had no gene match. The CDR3 loop spans 14 amino acids. The CDR3 loop reads CSASAGGFDQPQHF. As DNA, the CDR3 is TGCAGTGCTAGTGCAGGGGGTTTCGATCAGCCCCAGCATTTT.

V and J are TRBV5-1 and TRBJ2-4; 8 nucleotides match TRBD1. Germline values: CDR1 SGHRS, CDR2 YFSETQ. The ends lost 4 bases at V and 8 bases at J; junction bases unmatched: 20. This CDR3 has 18 amino acids. In DNA form, the CDR3 reads TGCGCCAGCAGCCCCTCAGAAGGTTTTTGGGGACAGGACCACATTCAGTACTTC. As protein: CASSPSEGFWGQDHIQYF.

The chain joins TRBV6-5 to TRBJ1-5; a weak D match, TRBD1 (5 bases). V was shortened by 6 bases and J by 0 bases, with 9 bases between the two germline ends. The CDR3 spans 14 residues. Germline V CDR1 and CDR2: MNHEY, SVGAGI. The CDR3 nucleotides are TGTGCCAGCAGAGAGACAGATAGCAATCAGCCCCAGCATTTT. It codes for CASRETDSNQPQHF.

The chain uses TRBV3-1 (or the pseudogene TRBV3-2) and TRBJ2-1; D not certain. V was pared by 1 base and J by 8 bases, with 9 bases between. From germline, CDR1 is LGHDT and CDR2 YNNKEL (reference sequence). This CDR3 contains 13 residues. The CDR3: CASSQVARYEQFF. The DNA for the CDR3 is TGTGCCAGCAGCCAAGTAGCTCGTTATGAGCAGTTCTTC.

The chain combines TRBV15 with TRBJ1-6; D is possibly TRBD1 (6 bases). The V gene lost 5 bases and the J gene lost 4 bases, with 15 bases spanning the gap. Looked up from germline, CDR1 is LNHNV and CDR2 is YYDKDF (reference sequence). This CDR3 is built from 16 residues. CDR3 nucleotides: TGTGCCACCAGCGGGGGCGACAGAACATATAATTCACCCCTCCACTTT. It specifies CATSGGDRTYNSPLHF.

The V and J genes are TRBV7-9 and TRBJ2-3; 10 bases line up with TRBD2. Germline CDR1 and CDR2: SEHNR and FQNEAQ (reference sequence). This CDR3 is built from 15 residues. After removal of 6 bases from V and 5 bases from J, the junction contained 8 bases not matched to a gene. The CDR3 bases are TGTGCCAGCAGACGGAGCGGGGGGGCCTTAGATACGCAGTATTTT. Translated: CASRRSGGALDTQYF.

The chain is built from TRBV4-1 and TRBJ1-5; D is uncertain. Germline lookup yields CDR1 MGHRA and CDR2 YSYEKL. The length of the CDR3 is 16 residues. V lost 0 bases, J lost 0 bases, and 9 bases lay in between. Written as DNA, the CDR3 is TGCGCCAGCAGCCAAGAGGGGAGCTATAGCAATCAGCCCCAGCATTTT. Amino acid sequence: CASSQEGSYSNQPQHF.

This chain links TRBV3-1 (or the pseudogene TRBV3-2) with TRBJ1-5; a weak D match, TRBD1 (6 bases). The CDR3 sequence is 16 residues long. Trimming pared 6 bases from V and 2 bases from J, leaving 17 bases between. Per the germline V gene, CDR1 is LGHDT and CDR2 is YNNKEL (reference sequence). Here the CDR3 reads CASRTRGWLRNQPQHF. The DNA of the CDR3 is TGTGCCAGCAGGACCAGGGGATGGCTGCGCAATCAGCCCCAGCATTTT.

The chain recombines TRBV4-3 with TRBJ2-3; 13 bases align to TRBD2. V lost 4 bases, J lost 0 bases, and 10 bases stayed unmatched. The CDR3 length is 19 residues. Germline V lookup: CDR1 LGHNA, CDR2 YSLEER. The CDR3 nucleotides are TGCGCCAGCAGCCCAGGACTAGCGGGGGCCCCAGGAAGCACAGATACGCAGTATTTT. Residues: CASSPGLAGAPGSTDTQYF.

The chain has TRBV7-9 and TRBJ2-1; 9 nucleotides line up with TRBD1. This CDR3 has 15 amino acids. Germline V CDR1 and CDR2: SEHNR, FQNEAQ (reference sequence). The V and J ends lost 5 bases and 3 bases, in that order; junction bases with no gene match: 5. The CDR3 is CASSRDREFYNEQFF. The CDR3, as DNA: TGTGCCAGCAGCCGGGACAGGGAGTTCTACAATGAGCAGTTCTTC. Drawing the rest from reference TRBV7-9 and TRBJ2-1, the complete variable domain is DTGVSQNPRHKITKRGQNVTFRCDPISEHNRLYWYRQTLGQGPEFLTYFQNEAQLEKSRLLSDRFSAERPKGSFSTLEIQRTEQGDSAMYLCASSRDREFYNEQFFGPGTRLTVL.